This T cell receptor (beta chain) is drawn from a study of T cell responses to AZD1222 COVID-19 vaccine. Study background: Second-dose groups at about 4 or about 12 weeks were pooled. Notes on the study in general: CD4 TCRs linked to vaccination spanned spike, dominating at 160-218 and 743-854. Donor demographics were predominantly white British with a female majority; clonal diversity may be underestimated. Of spike-specific TCRs, nearly half reportedly target regions left unmutated in variants.

TCRdb keeps only in-frame clones here, not all; method: immunoSEQ multiplex PCR. This table holds 130,000 or so clones, roughly nine tenths found once. V dropped 3 bases and J dropped 8 bases, with 11 bases sitting between them. The CDR3 runs to 13 residues. In regard to this clone: Its target is unknown.

The starting material was peripheral blood, obtained on day 0 of AZD1222 vaccination. The TCR comes from an adult in good health. V is TRBV12-3 or TRBV12-4 and J is TRBJ1-5; D is perhaps TRBD1 (5 bases). Here the CDR3 reads CASSLSRAKPQHF. The CDR3 bases are TGTGCCAGCAGTTTGAGCAGGGCGAAGCCCCAGCATTTT.